This passage covers 17 T cell receptor beta chains from one sample sequenced in a study of blood T cell repertoires in COVID-19 (dated by TCRdb to the early 2020s). Libraries were built with the immunoSEQ multiplex PCR assay. The source is immuneACCESS, and TCRdb retained only in-frame sequences with V and J called. Part of the clones is not carried over; for the studies checked, unresolved V genes explain less than half of this, and the remainder is unexplained. The sample table records roughly 54,000 clones; roughly 90% of these occur just once. The leading ten clones occupy about 4% of the sample. The sequenced sample was peripheral blood. These receptors were collected from a man in his fifties or sixties with acute or convalescent COVID-19.

The chain recombines TRBV13 with TRBJ1-1; the D is unclear. V was clipped by 3 bases and J by 3 bases, with 23 bases between them. Germline-derived CDR1 and CDR2 are PRHDT and FYEKMQ (reference sequence). This CDR3 comprises 18 residues. CDR3 in DNA: TGTGCCAGCAGCTTTTACGGACTGAGTCTCGAGATGCACACTGAAGCTTTCTTT. The encoded protein is CASSFYGLSLEMHTEAFF.

This rearrangement joins TRBV21-1 to TRBJ2-5; TRBD2 is taken as the D call from the table, unchecked against the DNA. TRBV21-1 is a documented pseudogene. CDR3 size: 14 residues. The DNA of the CDR3 is TGTGCCAGCAACTATAGCGGGGGTAAAGAGACCCAGTACTTC. Protein product: CASNYSGGKETQYF.

This sequence joins TRBV27 and TRBJ1-2; 8 bases are shared with TRBD1. Looked up from germline, CDR1 is MNHEY and CDR2 is SMNVEV (reference sequence). The J segment lost 1 base and the V segment lost 5 bases, leaving 12 bases of the junction unmatched. The CDR3 covers 17 residues. In nucleotides, the CDR3 is TGTGCCAGCAGTCCACTCCCCGACAGGGGAGGTAACTATGGCTACACCTTC. Translation: CASSPLPDRGGNYGYTF.

This sequence joins TRBV13 and TRBJ2-7; perhaps TRBD1 as D (6 bases). The length of the CDR3 is 14 residues. Germline lookup yields CDR1 PRHDT and CDR2 FYEKMQ (reference sequence). V was pared by 5 bases and J by 1 base, with 12 bases between. The CDR3, as DNA: TGTGCCAGCAGCCGACTCGGACAGTCCTACGAGCAGTACTTC. Translated: CASSRLGQSYEQYF.

This clone has a handful of counts. This chain connects TRBV10-1 to TRBJ2-7, with 9 bases matching TRBD1. The germline V gene encodes CDR1 WNHNN and CDR2 SYGVQD (reference sequence). V shed 5 bases and J 6 bases; nucleotides not matched to a gene: 2. The CDR3 loop spans 12 amino acids. CDR3 DNA sequence: TGCGCCAGCAGTCCGACAGGGGGCGAGCAGTACTTC. This codes for CASSPTGGEQYF.

The chain carries TRBV7-8 and TRBJ2-7; 12 bases map to TRBD2. With 4 bases clipped from V and 4 bases from J, the junction kept 14 bases outside the gene matches. This CDR3 has 18 amino acids. From germline, CDR1 is SGHVS and CDR2 FQNEAQ. CDR3 in DNA: TGTGCCAGCAGCTCAAAACGTCTGGGACTAGCGGGTGAATACGAGCAGTACTTC. This gives the protein CASSSKRLGLAGEYEQYF.

The chain recombines TRBV4-2 with TRBJ1-4; D not certain. The germline V gene encodes CDR1 LGHNA and CDR2 YNFKEQ. The CDR3 spans 15 residues. Deletions cut 1 base from V and 10 bases from J, with 16 bases between. In DNA, the CDR3 is TGTGCCAGCAGCCAAGCTCTAGCATACTCCGGAAAACTGTTTTTT. Encoded protein: CASSQALAYSGKLFF.

In its sample, this clone was seen a few times. The V call is TRBV9, the J call TRBJ2-7; no firm D call. Per the germline V gene, CDR1 is SGDLS and CDR2 is YYNGEE. The CDR3 is made up of 15 amino acids. V shed 1 base and J shed 0 bases, with 11 bases lying between them. In nucleotides, the CDR3 is TGTGCCAGCAGCGTAAGTGGCACAAGCTCCTACGAGCAGTACTTC. As protein: CASSVSGTSSYEQYF.

The gene calls are TRBV19 and TRBJ1-4; D remains unclear. The germline V gene encodes CDR1 LNHDA and CDR2 SQIVND (reference sequence). The CDR3 consists of 11 residues. Trimming shortened V by 2 bases and J by 8 bases, and 3 bases separated the two germline ends. The chain's CDR3 is CASSIREKLFF. In DNA, the CDR3 is TGTGCCAGTAGTATACGGGAAAAACTGTTTTTT.

Here the CDR3 DNA reads TGTGCCAGCATGGGGGTTCGGGGACAGCTCGATGGACCCCTCCACTTT. Its translation: CASMGVRGQLDGPLHF. The chain links TRBV28 to TRBJ1-6; TRBD1 matches 7 bases. The V gene's germline CDR1 is MDHEN and CDR2 SYDVKM. The V segment lost 7 bases and the J segment 12 bases; nucleotides outside the gene matches: 18. The CDR3 covers 16 residues. The full variable domain, rest sourced from reference TRBV28 and TRBJ1-6, is DVKVTQSSRYLVKRTGEKVFLECVQDMDHENMFWYRQDPGLGLRLIYFSYDVKMKEKGDIPEGYSVSREKKERFSLILESASTNQTSMYLCASMGVRGQLDGPLHFGNGTRLTVT.

Written as DNA, the CDR3 is TGTGCCAGCAGTTTAGGTTCAGGGACAGGTGTCGCCGGGGAGCTGTTTTTT. Residues: CASSLGSGTGVAGELFF. The chain has TRBV27 and TRBJ2-2; the match to TRBD1 covers 8 bases. J gave up 6 bases and V 2 bases, and 11 bases lay outside the gene matches. CDR1 and CDR2 (germline): MNHEY, SMNVEV (reference sequence). CDR3 size: 17 residues.

This clone has a single count. The chain links TRBV27 to TRBJ1-5, with 7 bases that match TRBD1. V was pared by 0 bases and J by 0 bases, with 11 bases of the junction left unmatched. Germline CDR1 reads MNHEY; CDR2 reads SMNVEV (reference sequence). The CDR3 is 19 amino acids. The CDR3 coding sequence is TGTGCCAGCAGTTTATCCCCACTGACAGGGCCTTATAGCAATCAGCCCCAGCATTTT. Its protein is CASSLSPLTGPYSNQPQHF.

The V gene is TRBV6-1, the J gene TRBJ2-2; 9 bases are a match to TRBD2. CDR3 length equals 16 residues. With 2 bases clipped from V and 7 bases from J, the junction kept 8 bases outside the gene matches. Germline V gene sequence: CDR1 MNHNS, CDR2 SASEGT. The CDR3 here is CASSEFAGGSVGELFF. CDR3 in DNA: TGTGCCAGCAGTGAATTCGCGGGAGGGAGCGTCGGGGAGCTGTTTTTT.

This clone was picked up one time. The CDR3 coding sequence is TGTGCCAGCAGCCAAGGACAGTACTACGAGCAGTACTTC. Protein product: CASSQGQYYEQYF. The rearrangement links TRBV3-1 (or the pseudogene TRBV3-2) to TRBJ2-7, with D tentatively TRBD1 (5 bases). Germline V lookup: CDR1 LGHDT, CDR2 YNNKEL (reference sequence). The CDR3 is 13 residues long. V lost 1 base to trimming and J lost 3 bases, with 7 bases between them.

V and J are TRBV2 and TRBJ2-1, with a tentative D call TRBD1 (6 bases). The CDR3 contains 14 residues. From germline, CDR1 is SNHLY and CDR2 FYNNEI. V was shortened by 7 bases and J by 8 bases, with 18 bases between the two germline ends. The CDR3, as DNA: TGTGCCAGCAACGGCAGGGGCGTTAATTATGAGCAGTTCTTC. Its translation is CASNGRGVNYEQFF.

The chain is built from TRBV5-1 and TRBJ2-7, with 8 bases matching TRBD1. CDR3 length: 15 amino acids. V was pared by 1 base and J by 7 bases, with 10 bases of the junction left unmatched. Germline V gene sequence: CDR1 SGHRS, CDR2 YFSETQ. The CDR3 region has the DNA TGCGCCAGCAGCTTGTCTTTAGGACAGGGTTGGGAGCAGTACTTC. Residues: CASSLSLGQGWEQYF.

The V and J genes are TRBV19 and TRBJ2-3; TRBD1 matches at 8 bases. This CDR3 is 16 amino acids long. Germline CDR1 is LNHDA and CDR2 is SQIVND (reference sequence). The J segment lost 4 bases and the V segment lost 0 bases, leaving 6 bases of the junction unmatched. This chain's CDR3 is CASSIDRGQVADTQYF. CDR3 sequence (DNA): TGTGCCAGTAGTATAGATCGGGGACAGGTCGCAGATACGCAGTATTTT.